These 27 T cell receptor beta chains share one sample of origin, sequenced in a study of T cell changes during pregnancy in multiple sclerosis. The method was immunoSEQ multiplex PCR; TCRdb's version includes in-frame clones alone and lacks a portion of them. The sample holds approximately 31,000 clones, about 92% seen once. The sequencing here drew on CD4+ T cells from peripheral blood mononuclear cells, taken in the second trimester of pregnancy. These receptors all come from a female donor in good health, enrolled as a control in a pregnancy study.

The V and J genes are TRBV23-1 and TRBJ2-5; perhaps TRBD2 as D (5 bases). TRBV23-1 is an ORF for which the function is uncertain. CDR3 length equals 14 residues. Trimming took 0 bases from V and 4 from J, leaving 9 bases between them. The chain's CDR3 is CASSQSRRRETQYF. CDR3 DNA: TGCGCCAGCAGTCAATCGCGGAGGCGAGAGACCCAGTACTTC.

The rearrangement joins TRBV6-6 to TRBJ1-2; 7 bases match TRBD1. The CDR3 runs 14 residues. V shed 6 bases and J 3 bases; nucleotides not matched to a gene: 7. In germline, CDR1 is MNHNY, CDR2 SVGAGI (reference sequence). CDR3 loop: CASRLTGEHYGYTF. The DNA for the CDR3 is TGTGCCAGCAGGCTCACAGGGGAACACTATGGCTACACCTTC.

A note on this clone: No DNA is shown, since the ends of the CDR3 on it are uncertain; the CDR3 is the one TCRdb lists. V and J are TRBV18 and TRBJ2-1; TRBD2 was called by the table and not checked on the DNA. Germline V gene sequence: CDR1 KGHSH, CDR2 LQKENI. The CDR3 numbers 16 amino acids, ends counted. The CDR3 spells CASSTLGTSDHNEQFF.

The chain recombines TRBV2 with TRBJ2-1; D might be TRBD2 (5 bases). Germline V gene data show CDR1 as SNHLY and CDR2 as FYNNEI. V lost 7 bases to trimming and J lost 1 base, with 8 bases between them. CDR3 length: 13 residues. The CDR3 DNA follows: TGTGCCAGCATTCGGGATTCCTACAATGAGCAGTTCTTC. It is translated as CASIRDSYNEQFF.

This clone was counted only a few times. V and J are TRBV27 and TRBJ2-7; weak D call: TRBD1 (8 bases). Germline lookup yields CDR1 MNHEY and CDR2 SMNVEV (reference sequence). The CDR3 covers 17 residues. Between the trimmed V and J ends, which lost 0 bases and 5 bases, there was a span of 20 bases. CDR3: CASSLSNRGGTLHEQYF. CDR3 nucleotides: TGTGCCAGCAGTTTATCGAACAGGGGGGGTACTTTACACGAGCAGTACTTC.

The chain is built from TRBV9 and TRBJ1-2, with TRBD1 matching over 9 bases. The V segment lost 4 bases and the J segment 6 bases; nucleotides outside the gene matches: 10. The CDR3 is made up of 15 amino acids. Germline V gene lookup returns CDR1 SGDLS and CDR2 YYNGEE. The CDR3 loop is CASSPWTGEVHGYTF. The DNA for the CDR3 is TGTGCCAGCAGCCCGTGGACAGGGGAGGTCCATGGCTACACCTTC.

V usage is TRBV15 and J usage is TRBJ1-2; D gene unclear. Germline V lookup: CDR1 LNHNV, CDR2 YYDKDF (reference sequence). Trimming left V 2 bases short and J 0 bases short, with 10 bases between. The CDR3 has 15 residues. The CDR3 DNA reads TGTGCCACCAGCAGAAGACGGGATACTAACTATGGCTACACCTTC. Amino acid sequence: CATSRRRDTNYGYTF.

The chain recombines TRBV19 with TRBJ1-1; 8 bases agree with TRBD1. The CDR3 has 15 amino acids. J gave up 5 bases and V 1 base, and 6 bases lay outside the gene matches. Germline CDR1 is LNHDA and CDR2 is SQIVND (reference sequence). Here the CDR3 DNA reads TGTGCCAGTAGTATAGGCGGACAGGGTTTAACTGAAGCTTTCTTT. Protein product: CASSIGGQGLTEAFF.

V gene TRBV29-1 combines with J gene TRBJ2-1, with 9 nucleotides matching TRBD1. Germline V gene data show CDR1 as SQVTM and CDR2 as ANQGSEA. V lost 6 bases and J lost 4; bases outside the gene matches: 7. This CDR3 comprises 14 residues. In DNA form, the CDR3 reads TGCAGCGTCTCCGGGACAGGGATATACAATGAGCAGTTCTTC. This gives the protein CSVSGTGIYNEQFF.

This chain links TRBV11-3 with TRBJ2-1; 8 bases map to TRBD2. The CDR3 length is 17 residues. V dropped 5 bases and J dropped 0; count of bases not matched to a gene: 9. Looked up from germline, CDR1 is SGHNT and CDR2 is YENEEA. The CDR3 region is CASSPTSGTSSYNEQFF. CDR3 sequence (DNA): TGTGCCAGCAGCCCTACTAGCGGCACGAGCTCCTACAATGAGCAGTTCTTC.

The V gene is TRBV27, the J gene TRBJ1-5; no clear D. Trimming pared 1 base from V and 3 bases from J, leaving 10 bases between. The V gene's germline CDR1 is MNHEY and CDR2 SMNVEV (reference sequence). The CDR3 consists of 15 residues. CDR3 DNA: TGTGCCAGCAGTTTATTTGCCGGAGACAATCAGCCCCAGCATTTT. Amino acids: CASSLFAGDNQPQHF.

The chain uses TRBV9 and TRBJ1-4, with TRBD1 matching over 10 bases. Trimming cost V 0 bases and J 7 bases; bases outside gene matches: 9. The CDR3 runs to 17 residues. Germline CDR1 reads SGDLS; CDR2 reads YYNGEE. The CDR3 protein is CASSVGQGARGGEKLFF. CDR3 DNA sequence: TGTGCCAGCAGCGTAGGACAGGGGGCGCGGGGAGGTGAAAAACTGTTTTTT.

The chain uses TRBV5-6 and TRBJ2-5, with D possibly being TRBD1 (6 bases). CDR1 is SGHDT, CDR2 YYEEEE, per germline. CDR3 size: 13 residues. V lost 0 bases, J lost 4 bases, and 7 bases lay in between. The CDR3 protein is CASSLETGETQYF. For the CDR3, the DNA is TGTGCCAGCAGCTTGGAGACAGGAGAGACCCAGTACTTC.

The rearrangement links TRBV5-1 to TRBJ2-3; 7 positions agree with TRBD2. CDR1 and CDR2 (germline): SGHRS, YFSETQ. V lost 4 bases and J lost 6; bases outside the gene matches: 2. The CDR3 is 12 amino acids. The DNA for the CDR3 is TGCGCCAGCAGCCCCGGGGGGGATACGCAGTATTTT. Its translation: CASSPGGDTQYF.

The chain has TRBV19 and TRBJ1-1; 9 bases match TRBD1. Germline CDR1 LNHDA, CDR2 SQIVND (reference sequence). The CDR3 extends over 15 amino acids. The junction had 6 bases not matched to a gene; V was cut back by 6 bases and J by 1 base. In DNA, the CDR3 is TGTGCCAGTAGAGACAGGGGGGACCCGAACACTGAAGCTTTCTTT. Translating gives CASRDRGDPNTEAFF.

The rearrangement uses TRBV13 and TRBJ1-5, with D maybe TRBD1 (5 bases). Germline V gene sequence: CDR1 PRHDT, CDR2 FYEKMQ (reference sequence). Deletions cut 4 bases from V and 11 bases from J, with 18 bases between. The CDR3 is 14 residues long. CDR3 nucleotide sequence: TGTGCCAGCAGCTATTCGGGGGGGATCGTAGCCCAGCATTTT. It yields the protein CASSYSGGIVAQHF.

The chain is built from TRBV4-3 and TRBJ1-2; 10 bases are a match to TRBD1. Germline V gene data show CDR1 as LGHNA and CDR2 as YSLEER. This CDR3 region has 13 residues. Trimming took 4 bases from V and 4 from J; bases not matched to a gene: 0. CDR3 sequence: CASSRTGGYGYTF. CDR3 nucleotide sequence: TGCGCCAGCAGCCGGACAGGGGGCTATGGCTACACCTTC.

The chain couples TRBV7-2 to TRBJ1-5, with a possible D match to TRBD1 (5 bases). Germline-derived CDR1 and CDR2 are SGHTA and FQGNSA. Trimming removed 1 base from V and 7 bases from J, with 17 bases in between. CDR3 length: 16 residues. Written as DNA, the CDR3 is TGTGCCAGCAGCTTAGGATCCAGGGCGTTGGGGCAGCCCCAGCATTTT. Protein: CASSLGSRALGQPQHF.

This chain links TRBV10-3 with TRBJ2-1; D is undetermined. Per the germline V gene, CDR1 is ENHRY and CDR2 is SYGVKD. This CDR3 region has 13 residues. Trimming removed 5 bases at V and 2 bases at J, with 7 bases between. CDR3 DNA: TGTGCCATCAGTCCGGTGCCCTACAATGAGCAGTTCTTC. Protein product: CAISPVPYNEQFF.

J is TRBJ2-3 and V is TRBV5-5; 7 bases map to TRBD2. CDR1 and CDR2 from the germline V gene are SGHKS and YYEKEE (reference sequence). CDR3 size: 14 residues. V lost 7 bases and J lost 0; bases outside the gene matches: 5. The CDR3 bases are TGTGCCAGCGTCAGCGGGACGAGCACAGATACGCAGTATTTT. Its translation: CASVSGTSTDTQYF.

This rearrangement joins TRBV2 to TRBJ2-5; D remains unclear. The CDR3 is 15 amino acids. Germline-derived CDR1 and CDR2 are SNHLY and FYNNEI. V was clipped by 3 bases and J by 5 bases, with 16 bases between them. CDR3 in DNA: TGTGCCAGCAGTGATCTGGGCCCAAGAATGGAGACCCAGTACTTC. Protein sequence: CASSDLGPRMETQYF.

This chain connects TRBV19 to TRBJ2-1, with TRBD2 matching over 10 bases. Germline lookup yields CDR1 LNHDA and CDR2 SQIVND (reference sequence). The CDR3 runs to 15 residues. Trimming cost V 8 bases and J 6 bases; bases outside gene matches: 10. CDR3 in amino acids: CASGELAGGSNEQFF. In DNA form, the CDR3 reads TGTGCCAGTGGGGAGTTAGCGGGGGGTTCCAATGAGCAGTTCTTC.

This clone has only one observation. The CDR3 sequence is CATYREGVRGYTF. In DNA form, the CDR3 reads TGTGCCACCTACCGGGAGGGCGTGCGAGGCTACACCTTC. The rearrangement joins TRBV6-6 to TRBJ1-2; D is unresolved. With 10 bases removed from V and 8 bases from J, the gap between germline ends came to 20 bases. CDR3 length equals 13 residues. Germline V lookup: CDR1 MNHNY, CDR2 SVGAGI (reference sequence).

The V gene is TRBV6-5, the J gene TRBJ2-7; 7 nucleotides align to TRBD2. The germline V gene has CDR1 MNHEY and CDR2 SVGAGI. V dropped 2 bases and J dropped 2; count of bases not matched to a gene: 9. The CDR3 is made up of 16 amino acids. The CDR3 region is CASSYRLAVGPYEQYF. The CDR3 bases are TGTGCCAGCAGTTACCGTCTAGCGGTAGGCCCCTACGAGCAGTACTTC.

The genes are TRBV29-1 and TRBJ2-3; 10 nucleotides align to TRBD2. CDR1 and CDR2 from the germline V gene are SQVTM and ANQGSEA. This CDR3 comprises 17 residues. J was trimmed by 0 bases and V by 4 bases; bases with no gene match: 10. CDR3 loop: CSVVPRTSGLSTDTQYF. The DNA of the CDR3 is TGCAGCGTTGTCCCCCGGACTAGCGGACTTAGCACAGATACGCAGTATTTT.

V and J are TRBV5-5 and TRBJ1-5; tentative D call: TRBD1 (5 bases). V was shortened by 2 bases and J by 3 bases, with 12 bases between the two germline ends. Germline loops: CDR1 SGHKS, CDR2 YYEKEE (reference sequence). This CDR3 contains 15 residues. This chain's CDR3 is CASSFDWGDNQPQHF. The CDR3 DNA is TGTGCCAGCAGCTTCGATTGGGGCGACAATCAGCCCCAGCATTTT. Looking up the rest from reference TRBV5-5 and TRBJ1-5 gives the full variable domain: DAGVTQSPTHLIKTRGQQVTLRCSPISGHKSVSWYQQVLGQGPQFIFQYYEKEERGRGNFPDRFSARQFPNYSSELNVNALLLGDSALYLCASSFDWGDNQPQHFGDGTRLSIL.

The chain has TRBV28 and TRBJ1-4; TRBD1 might be the D (5 bases). The V end lost 5 bases, the J end lost 0 bases, and 7 bases lay between the germline ends. This CDR3 is built from 14 residues. Germline CDR1 reads MDHEN; CDR2 reads SYDVKM. Here the CDR3 DNA reads TGTGCCAGCAGTAAGACAGCAACTAATGAAAAACTGTTTTTT. Translated: CASSKTATNEKLFF.